This T cell receptor (beta chain) emerged from a study of cytomegalovirus exposure and HLA in healthy donors (dated 2017 in TCRdb). Regarding the complete study: According to an earlier analysis of a few hundred of the donors, 150 million to 200 million T cells yielded 90 million to 130 million unique TCR beta sequences and about 300 Gb of sequence data. The aim of the study was to test whether cataloging public T cell receptors could identify signatures of past pathogen exposure. Alongside the repertoire data, information on donor age, sex, ethnicity and CMV serostatus was compiled. Rather than using new phenotypic data, the later analysis identified candidate immune exposures from TCR beta sequences and from how often those sequences occurred across donors. Typing coverage varied by locus: about 620-630 donors for A, B, C, DRB1 and DQB1; under 550 for DQA1; more than 600 for DPA1; approximately 490 for DPB1. Across roughly 420 genotyped donors of the cohort, an average of approximately 200,000 unique TCR beta nucleotide sequences per donor were sequenced, and around 19% of those sequences were non-productive. Of the approximately 400 genotyped donors, roughly 80% fell in the genetic ancestry cluster associated with self-reported Caucasian donors. To predict cytomegalovirus infection status, the study combined high-throughput TCR immunosequencing, statistical association of individual TCRs with disease status, and machine learning. An earlier analysis of around 640 of the donors used high-throughput TCR beta sequencing to judge whether each TCR beta V gene segment behaved as functional or pseudogenic. Every repertoire in the discovery cohort had been generated on one and the same sequencing platform. The study profiled the T cell repertoires of hundreds of subjects by immunosequencing and related them to cytomegalovirus serostatus. Class I and class II HLA loci were covered by the typing at four-digit resolution. Genome-wide SNP genotypes for about 60% of the roughly 700 donors were used in a later genetic analysis, which treated that subset as a discovery cohort. Five DR-DQ haplotypes were handled as single units for association and clustering because linkage in the cohort was strong. A separate validation cohort of 100 to 150 different subjects was used in addition to the approximately 610-subject first cohort. A later analysis re-analyzed previously published TCR beta repertoires from roughly 630 donors and added high-resolution HLA genotyping to study TCR occurrence patterns. About 300 gigabases of sequencing data and 70 million to 85 million unique TCR sequences were included in an early release covering roughly 600 HLA-typed donors. General study outcomes and caveats: Assigning TCR associations to individual alleles was difficult when HLA alleles, especially DR and DQ, strongly co-occurred. Some IMGT-functional V segments, including TRBV6-2 and TRBV6-3, could not be told apart with the 87-base-pair reads, so those segments were excluded. Cytomegalovirus status was reported to be diagnosed by the classifier with high specificity and sensitivity in both the original and validation cohorts. A later genetic analysis reported fewer N-insertions in productive TCRs among donors in an Asian-associated ancestry cluster than the roughly 650-donor mean. In vitro tests confirmed that a few of the cytomegalovirus-associated TCR beta chains recognize cytomegalovirus antigens. According to a later analysis, most CMV-associated TCR beta chains appeared to be HLA-restricted, and the HLA associations seemed to be driven largely by CMV exposure. In a later analysis, HLA-associated TCR beta chains showed more clonal expansion and lower generation probabilities than non-associated chains that were equally common. Sequencing depth was assumed to be roughly uniform across donors in the presence/absence analyses, though that assumption may not hold. In this cohort, only TCR beta chains were sequenced, and detectable features were limited by the absence of alpha or paired-chain data. In a later analysis, several top co-occurrence clusters were reported to appear linked to parvovirus B19, influenza, CMV and Epstein-Barr virus. Because some donors lacked HLA typing at each locus, the association tests relied only on the typed subset. The authors suggested that the approach could potentially be generalized to other disease states and immunological phenotypes. A later analysis found that TCR association rates varied across HLA loci, with DRB1 alleles showing the most associated TCRs and HLA-C alleles the fewest. At a false discovery rate of 0.05, a later analysis linked under 20,000 TCR beta sequences to specific HLA alleles. Linkage disequilibrium might explain the correlated functional status among segregating V segments, but an unknown experimental factor could not be excluded. The study listed 164 TCR beta chains as associated with cytomegalovirus. The earlier analysis of around 600 of the donors excluded approximately 15 rarely observed V segments, including chromosome 9 orphons, because counts were too low. In a later genetic analysis, a missense DCLRE1C variant was associated with V-gene and J-gene trimming of TCR beta chains, and the association was replicated in an independent cohort. Most TCR sequences were seen in very few donors, while some public TCRs were found in many individuals. An earlier analysis of approximately 600 of the donors showed that most TCR beta V segments appeared in productive rearrangements either about 87% or about 30% of the time, which broadly matched IMGT annotations. A cluster of highly shared sequence variants was judged likely to represent a technical artifact of the sequencing pipeline. Immune exposure information for the cohort was limited to CMV serostatus. A further reported finding was that TCR beta sequences accurately predicted the HLA-A and HLA-B alleles for most subjects in the first cohort.

Libraries were made using the immunoSEQ multiplex PCR assay. For the multiplex PCR, a mixture combining 60 forward primers for TCR Vbeta segments and 13 reverse primers for TCR Jbeta segments was used. The CDR3 region of rearranged TCR beta genes was amplified from genomic DNA with a multiplex PCR assay. The amplified TCR beta libraries were sequenced on the Illumina HiSeq System as 87-base-pair reads. On the study's bioinformatics: A later analysis counted about 82 million unique TCR beta chains across the 640 or so repertoires, and 10 million to 11 million of these chains were shared by at least two donors. Raw reads were error-corrected and collapsed into unique sequences by a nearest-neighbor algorithm in which closely related sequences were merged to remove PCR and sequencing errors. Alignment of CDR3 sequences to IMGT reference sequences was used to assign V, D and J gene segments. For a sequence to be retained, at least a six-nucleotide match to both a V gene segment and a J gene segment was required. A rearrangement counted as productive if the CDR3 had no stop codons and remained in frame with V and J, and every other rearrangement counted as non-productive. CDR3 was defined by IMGT convention, running from the second conserved V-encoded cysteine to the conserved J-encoded phenylalanine. The earlier analysis of roughly 590 of the donors excluded any sequence lacking an unambiguous match to a single V gene segment. In an earlier analysis of approximately 590 of the donors, V segments were called functional above 56.7% productive rearrangements and were called segregating when the between-donor standard deviation exceeded 5%. A statistical classification framework was built to diagnose cytomegalovirus status from the catalog of TCR beta chain sequences. A later analysis assigned V and J genes by comparing TCR nucleotide sequences with IMGT/GENE-DB human TR gene sequences. In a later analysis, CDR3 sequences and most-parsimonious VDJ recombination scenarios were assigned using the TCRdist pipeline. A later analysis defined each TCR beta chain by its CDR3 amino acid sequence plus V-gene family, and excluded reads lacking a unique V-gene family. A later analysis removed several hundred highly shared, low-generation-probability nucleotide sequences to deal with suspected cross-contamination and a sequencing artifact. For each public chain, a later analysis derived a clonal expansion index from normalized ranks of inferred template counts within each repertoire. Generation probabilities in a later analysis came from a VDJ recombination model fitted to out-of-frame rearrangements, and those results were checked against IGoR. A later analysis scored TCR-TCR, TCR-HLA and TCR-CMV co-occurrence with hypergeometric tests, applying a repertoire-size bias correction to TCR pairs. To estimate false discovery rates, a later analysis permuted the HLA or CMV assignments 20 times. In a later analysis, co-occurring TCRs were grouped with DBSCAN, and TCRdist sequence similarity was added when clustering was performed within HLA-allele-positive subsets. For co-occurrence clustering, repertoires with fewer than 30,000 or more than 120,000 public chains were excluded, along with several repertoires with anomalous nucleotide sharing. Here the immuneACCESS table is served through TCRdb, limited to in-frame sequences with V and J called. Missing clones are a known gap in these copies; in checked studies unresolved V genes cover under half, and the rest lacks a known reason. The V and J calls and clone size come from that table; D and trimming were worked out from the DNA. The sample profile shows about 170,000 clones; about 62% of them were found once. About 2.9% of the sample comes from the top ten.

In total, 500 to 700 healthy bone marrow donors made up the cohort. At the time of sampling, every cohort member was nominally healthy, though immune exposures that went unrecorded were likely present. The donor was CMV seronegative and was included in the group of 352 seronegative cohort members. Each donor provided a peripheral blood sample, and peripheral blood mononuclear cells were used for TCR beta sequencing. Genomic DNA was extracted from the blood cell samples with the Qiagen DNeasy Blood Extraction Kit. According to the germline V gene, CDR1 reads MGHDK and CDR2 reads SYGVNS. The CDR3, cysteine through phenylalanine, is 15 amino acids long. Only the CDR3 region is kept as DNA, spanning 45 bases read in frame from base 1. The germline V and J ends show losses of 4 bases and 8 bases respectively, and no gene match explains 12 bases of the junction. Turning to this clone: Its antigen has not been determined. No base quality values were provided; no much bigger clone lies one nucleotide off.

This TCR was sampled from a man between 40 and 49 years old in good health and CMV-seronegative. Recombination linked TRBV25-1 to TRBJ1-2, and 8 bases in between align with TRBD1. The sample taken for sequencing was PBMCs. CDR3 protein: CASSGPTGEVGGYTF. The DNA reads TGTGCCAGCAGTGGACCGACAGGGGAGGTAGGGGGCTACACCTTC.